Listed here are 5 T cell receptor beta chains from one sample, sequenced in a study of cytomegalovirus exposure and HLA in healthy donors. The PCR made use of 60 Vbeta and 13 Jbeta primers. Sequenced by immunoSEQ multiplex PCR; TCRdb stores in-frame clones only, minus some. The table records approximately 140,000 clones, 55% to 75% of them present only once. Sequencing was performed on PBMCs. All receptors come from a woman aged 60 to 75 in good health and CMV-seropositive.

This clone is a singleton in its sample. The CDR3 DNA reads TGTGCCAGCAGCTTAAGGACAGGGCCCTGGGAGACCCAGTACTTC. Its translation: CASSLRTGPWETQYF. The gene calls are TRBV7-3 and TRBJ2-5; 8 nucleotides line up with TRBD1. The CDR3 length is 15 residues. Per the germline V gene, CDR1 is SGHTA and CDR2 is FQGTGA. V gave up 1 base and J gave up 5 bases; unmatched junction bases: 6.

This chain joins TRBV29-1 and TRBJ2-1, with 14 nucleotides matching TRBD2. The CDR3 totals 15 residues. Germline V gene data show CDR1 as SQVTM and CDR2 as ANQGSEA. Trimming cost V 4 bases and J 7 bases; bases outside gene matches: 6. CDR3 region: CSVGETSGRVNEQFF. The CDR3 coding sequence is TGCAGCGTTGGAGAGACTAGCGGGAGGGTGAATGAGCAGTTCTTC.

This chain uses TRBV29-1 with TRBJ2-1; D unresolved. The CDR3 extends over 12 amino acids. CDR1 is SQVTM, CDR2 ANQGSEA, per germline. The ends were cut back, 3 bases at V and 6 bases at J, with 9 bases in the middle. The CDR3 coding sequence is TGCAGCGTTGAGCGGTCTCCCAATGAGCAGTTCTTC. As protein: CSVERSPNEQFF.

The chain recombines TRBV10-3 with TRBJ2-2; D is possibly TRBD2 (6 bases). CDR3 length: 14 amino acids. With 2 bases removed from V and 8 bases from J, the gap between germline ends came to 12 bases. Germline V gives CDR1 ENHRY, CDR2 SYGVKD. The CDR3 DNA is TGTGCCATCAGTGAGGACTCCGCGGGGGGGGAGCTGTTTTTT. Amino acids: CAISEDSAGGELFF.

This clone was detected only a few times. The J gene is TRBJ1-5, the V gene TRBV7-2; tentative D call: TRBD1 (6 bases). The CDR3 contains 14 residues. From germline, CDR1 is SGHTA and CDR2 FQGNSA. V dropped 1 base and J dropped 7 bases, with 11 bases sitting between them. CDR3 DNA: TGTGCCAGCAGCTTAGTCCACAGGGCCCAGCCCCAGCATTTT. It is translated as CASSLVHRAQPQHF.